These T cell receptor beta chains were read from a single sample in a study of regulatory T cells in long-lasting Graves disease. TCRdb reprocessed the multiplex PCR reads with MiXCR, giving one entry per CDR3 protein. The data contain about 300,000 distinct CDR3 sequences, 15% to 20% of them singletons. Source: peripheral blood mononuclear cells (PBMCs), taken at new diagnosis, from a patient treated with antithyroid drugs. These receptors originate from a female donor with Graves disease. CDR3s include the opening cysteine and the closing phenylalanine or tryptophan. D genes are given only for firm matches. The size of a clone is reported for some rows only, either as once, few or many, or as a class for expanded clones.

13 . TRBJ1-1 few TRBV20-1 TGCAGTGCTAGTGGTGGCCTGAACACTGAAGCTTTCTTT CSASGGLNTEAFF
15 TRBD2 TRBJ2-7 many TRBV10-3 TGTGCCATCAAAGAAGGACTAGCGGGAGCCTACGAGCAGTACTTC CAIKEGLAGAYEQYF
17 TRBD2 TRBJ2-1 many TRBV7-8 TGTGCCAGCAGCTTAGCGGCTGCGGGAGGGGGCGACAATGAGCAGTTCTTC CASSLAAAGGGDNEQFF
16 TRBD2 TRBJ2-1 many TRBV28 TGTGCCAGCAGTTTAATGGAGGAGCGGGAGCCCAATGAGCAGTTCTTC CASSLMEEREPNEQFF
14 . TRBJ1-5 many TRBV12-5 TGTGCTAGTGGTTTGGTCGGACATGACATACCCCAGCATTTT CASGLVGHDIPQHF
16 TRBD1 TRBJ1-1 . TRBV5-8 TGTGCCAGCAGCTCGAGGACAGGGGTGATGAACACTGAAGCTTTCTTT CASSSRTGVMNTEAFF
15 TRBD1 TRBJ1-4 many TRBV20-1 TGCAGTGCTAGGGGACAGAGATTAACTAATGAAAAACTGTTTTTT CSARGQRLTNEKLFF
15 TRBD2 TRBJ2-2 many TRBV10-3 TGTGCCATCAGTCGAGCGGGAGGACGGACCGGGGAGCTGTTTTTT CAISRAGGRTGELFF
12 . TRBJ2-7 . TRBV14 TGTGCCAGCAGTCGAGGGGTTAACGAGCAGTACTTC CASSRGVNEQYF
14 . TRBJ2-1 many TRBV28 TGTGCCAGCAGACAGATGGGGGGAGTTAATGAGCAGTTCTTC CASRQMGGVNEQFF
9 . TRBJ2-1 . TRBV20-1 TGCAGTGCTAGGTACGAGCAGTTCTTC CSARYEQFF
14 TRBD2 TRBJ2-7 . TRBV20-1 TGCAGTGCTACCCCGACTAGCGCGTCCTACGAGCAGTACTTC CSATPTSASYEQYF
16 . TRBJ2-3 many TRBV5-1 TGCGCCAGCAGCTTGAATGGCAGGGGGGCCACAGATACGCAGTATTTT CASSLNGRGATDTQYF
15 TRBD1 TRBJ2-1 many TRBV12-3/TRBV12-4 TGTGCCAGCAGTTTGGACAGGGACCACGACAATGAGCAGTTCTTC CASSLDRDHDNEQFF
16 TRBD1 TRBJ1-5 few TRBV19 TGTGCCAGTAGTATAGACCCAGGACAGGGTTCTCAGCCCCAGCATTTT CASSIDPGQGSQPQHF
15 . TRBJ2-2 . TRBV5-1 TGCGCCAGCAGCTTGGAACCTTTCAACACCGGGGAGCTGTTTTTT CASSLEPFNTGELFF
15 . TRBJ2-2 . TRBV6-5 TGTGCCAGCAGTTACTTCGGGTCTGGAACCGGGGAGCTGTTTTTT CASSYFGSGTGELFF
12 . TRBJ2-5 . TRBV11-3 TGTGCCAGCAACTTACTGCGGGAGACCCAGTACTTC CASNLLRETQYF
15 TRBD1 TRBJ2-1 . TRBV2 TGTGCCAGTAGTATAAGTGGGACAGCCTACAATGAGCAGTTCTTC CASSISGTAYNEQFF
14 . TRBJ1-2 many TRBV5-1 TGCGCCAGCAGCTTGGGCAGTGGCCTCTATGGCTACACCTTC CASSLGSGLYGYTF